This T cell receptor beta chain was sequenced during a study of blood T cell repertoires in COVID-19. The CDR3 covers 16 residues. Germline V lookup: CDR1 SGHRS, CDR2 YFSETQ. With 4 bases clipped from V and 3 bases from J, the junction kept 7 bases outside the gene matches. Produced via immunoSEQ multiplex PCR; TCRdb's table is partial and in-frame only. The top ten clones hold about 12% of a sample with fewer than 200,000 clones, less than 85% of them seen once. The rearrangement uses TRBV5-1 and TRBJ1-4; 9 nucleotides match TRBD1. The sequenced material came from PBMCs or T cells enriched from blood (not recorded which). The source of this sequence is a man aged 45-65 years who had recovered from COVID-19. DNA for the CDR3: TGCGCCAGCAGCATTGACAGGGGGTTTGCTAATGAAAAACTGTTTTTT. It yields the protein CASSIDRGFANEKLFF.